This TCR beta chain was identified during a study of cytomegalovirus exposure and HLA in healthy donors. Study-wide findings and caveats: Per published accounts, TCR beta sequences correctly predicted the HLA-A and HLA-B alleles of most subjects. The presence/absence work took it that sequencing depth was about the same across donors. In an earlier analysis, about 90% or about 30%: the productive usage of most TCR beta V segments.

This clone was found a few times. Its antigen is as yet unknown. A multiplex PCR was run with 60 Vbeta primers and 13 Jbeta primers. Libraries were prepared by immunoSEQ multiplex PCR; TCRdb keeps only in-frame clonotypes and omits some of them. The data contain some 150,000 clones, 60% to 85% of them singletons. The V gene end was trimmed by 3 bases and the J gene end by 2 bases; junction bases not matched to a gene: 8. Germline CDR1 MNHNS, CDR2 SASEGT. This CDR3 comprises 17 residues. The source of this sequence is a middle-aged woman in good health and CMV-seropositive. The chain is built from TRBV6-1 and TRBJ2-3, with 10 bases matching TRBD2. The sample was PBMCs. The CDR3: CASSDYQRGGYTDTQYF. CDR3 DNA sequence: TGTGCCAGCAGTGATTACCAGCGGGGGGGTTACACAGATACGCAGTATTTT.